Presented here are 8 T cell receptor beta chains from one specimen sequenced in a study of beta chain features in type 1 diabetes. cDNA synthesis used the whole RNA isolate, giving expressed TCRB sequences. Assay used: immunoSEQ multiplex PCR; TCRdb lists only in-frame clones, some missing. The table has 240,000 or so clones, 27% seen once; the top ten hold 3% to 4%. Sample: central memory CD4+ T cells from blood. Receptors originate from a man aged 25-40 years in good health.

This clone was seen repeatedly, ten times or more. The chain has TRBV14 and TRBJ1-6; D gene ambiguous. The CDR3 is 16 amino acids. Trimming pared 1 base from V and 7 bases from J, leaving 14 bases between. CDR1 and CDR2 (germline): SGHDN, FVKESK. The CDR3 protein is CASSQAVGRQNSPLHF. In DNA, the CDR3 is TGTGCCAGCAGCCAAGCGGTAGGCAGGCAGAATTCACCCCTCCACTTT. Supplemented by reference TRBV14 and TRBJ1-6, the full variable domain reads EAGVTQFPSHSVIEKGQTVTLRCDPISGHDNLYWYRRVMGKEIKFLLHFVKESKQDESGMPNNRFLAERTGGTYSTLKVQPAELEDSGVYFCASSQAVGRQNSPLHFGNGTRLTVT.

The J gene is TRBJ2-1, the V gene TRBV4-3; TRBD2 aligns across 7 bases. Germline V CDR1 and CDR2: LGHNA, YSLEER. The length of the CDR3 is 16 residues. J gave up 5 bases and V 0 bases, and 7 bases lay outside the gene matches. In nucleotides, the CDR3 is TGCGCCAGCAGCCAAGATCTTACGGGAGGCCACAATGAGCAGTTCTTC. This codes for CASSQDLTGGHNEQFF.

The chain couples TRBV6-1 to TRBJ2-5; 11 nucleotides match TRBD2. The CDR3 is made up of 16 amino acids. Germline-derived CDR1 and CDR2 are MNHNS and SASEGT. V was clipped by 4 bases and J by 1 base; unmatched bases: 5. The CDR3 spells CASSALGLAVQETQYF. Written as DNA, the CDR3 is TGTGCCAGCAGTGCCCTGGGACTAGCGGTCCAAGAGACCCAGTACTTC.

V gene TRBV5-1 combines with J gene TRBJ1-2; no clear D gene. Trimming took off 2 bases at V and 8 bases at J, with 13 bases between the two ends. The length of the CDR3 is 13 residues. Germline V gene sequence: CDR1 SGHRS, CDR2 YFSETQ. The CDR3, as DNA: TGCGCCAGCAGCTTTATGCCCCTGGAGGGCTACACCTTC. Protein product: CASSFMPLEGYTF.

This clone was detected a few times. CDR3 region: CASSPQWAGGLGSDTQYF. As DNA, the CDR3 is TGTGCCAGCAGCCCCCAATGGGCGGGGGGCCTAGGGTCAGATACGCAGTATTTT. The J gene is TRBJ2-3, the V gene TRBV7-2; 8 nucleotides match TRBD2. Germline V gene data show CDR1 as SGHTA and CDR2 as FQGNSA. The V gene end was trimmed by 5 bases and the J gene end by 4 bases; junction bases not matched to a gene: 17. The CDR3 contains 18 residues.

This clone was detected a few times. The chain is built from TRBV5-6 and TRBJ2-2; unclear D gene. The CDR3 has 15 amino acids. The germline gives CDR1 SGHDT, CDR2 YYEEEE. Trimming took 4 bases from V and 3 from J, leaving 13 bases between them. CDR3 DNA sequence: TGTGCCAGCAGCCTCGACCCAGGCTACACCGGGGAGCTGTTTTTT. Protein: CASSLDPGYTGELFF.

V and J are TRBV10-3 and TRBJ2-7, with 7 bases lining up with TRBD1. Looked up from germline, CDR1 is ENHRY and CDR2 is SYGVKD. Trimming at V came to 4 bases and at J to 0 bases, leaving 12 bases not matched to a gene. CDR3 length: 17 amino acids. Here the CDR3 reads CAISALLTGTSSYEQYF. The CDR3 DNA sequence: TGTGCCATCAGTGCCCTCCTGACAGGGACAAGCTCCTACGAGCAGTACTTC.

This clone was counted only a few times. The chain recombines TRBV29-1 with TRBJ2-5; 11 nucleotides match TRBD2. Germline CDR1 reads SQVTM; CDR2 reads ANQGSEA. CDR3 length: 13 amino acids. Trimming cost V 7 bases and J 5 bases; bases outside gene matches: 6. The CDR3 sequence: CSARTSGRETQYF. CDR3 DNA: TGCAGCGCGCGGACTAGCGGGCGGGAGACCCAGTACTTC. Variable domain in full (rest from reference TRBV29-1 and TRBJ2-5): SAVISQKPSRDICQRGTSLTIQCQVDSQVTMMFWYRQQPGQSLTLIATANQGSEATYESGFVIDKFPISRPNLTFSTLTVSNMSPEDSSIYLCSARTSGRETQYFGPGTRLLVL.